This record looks at one T cell receptor beta chain sequence and its context. Its antigen is unknown. This specimen belongs to a study of OX40 agonist ivuxolimab in advanced cancers. Study summary: With ivuxolimab, an agonistic anti-OX40 (CD134) antibody, patients were treated. The dose of intravenous ivuxolimab that patients received every 2 weeks ranged from 0.01 to 10 mg/kg. Participants averaged around 60 years of age (range about 23 to 80) and were under 90% male. Regarding the study as a whole: Average numbers of expanded clones were greater in CD8+ T cells than in CD4+.

CDR1 and CDR2 (germline): MNHEY, SMNVEV (reference sequence). This CDR3 spans 15 amino acids. Trimming cost V 5 bases and J 5 bases, with 16 bases left between them. Sequencing used immunoSEQ multiplex PCR; TCRdb keeps in-frame clones, though not all of them. The table has about 79,000 clones, under 85% seen once; the top ten hold less than 4.5%. The rearrangement uses TRBV27 and TRBJ2-1; a possible D gene is TRBD2 (5 bases). Sequencing used CD4+ or CD8+ T cells sorted from blood, obtained in a trial of the OX40 agonist ivuxolimab. This TCR came from an adult with an advanced solid tumor such as melanoma, head and neck, liver or kidney cancer. The CDR3 reads CASSPLGIGDNEQFF. CDR3 coding DNA: TGTGCCAGCAGTCCACTAGGGATCGGTGACAATGAGCAGTTCTTC.